The 32 T cell receptor beta chains in this list originate from one sample, sequenced in a study of siplizumab effects on memory and regulatory T cells. Produced via immunoSEQ multiplex PCR; TCRdb's table is partial and in-frame only. The sample shows 70,000 to 100,000 clones, approximately 94% of them seen only once. Material: CD8+ T cells sorted from blood. These receptors all stem from a human donor in good health.

V usage is TRBV4-1 and J usage is TRBJ2-3; D is perhaps TRBD1 or TRBD2 (5 bases each). The CDR3 is made up of 15 amino acids. V was trimmed by 0 bases and J by 4 bases, leaving 11 bases between them. Per germline, CDR1 MGHRA and CDR2 YSYEKL. CDR3 DNA sequence: TGCGCCAGCAGCCAAGATGCAGGGAGCGCAGATACGCAGTATTTT. Translating gives CASSQDAGSADTQYF.

The chain uses TRBV10-3 and TRBJ2-7, with 15 bases fitting TRBD2. Germline lookup yields CDR1 ENHRY and CDR2 SYGVKD. The CDR3 runs to 17 residues. Germline trimming cut 6 bases from V and 7 bases from J; bases unmatched to any gene: 13. The CDR3 DNA reads TGTGCCATCAGCCCGGGACTAGCGGGAGGAGGTATAGGGGAGCAGTACTTC. Translating it yields CAISPGLAGGGIGEQYF.

V gene TRBV19 combines with J gene TRBJ1-1, with D possibly being TRBD1 (5 bases). Between the trimmed V and J ends, which lost 7 bases and 5 bases, there was a span of 17 bases. Looked up from germline, CDR1 is LNHDA and CDR2 is SQIVND (reference sequence). The CDR3 totals 14 residues. Here the CDR3 reads CASIGTAGGTEAFF. The DNA for the CDR3 is TGTGCCAGTATCGGGACGGCGGGAGGGACTGAAGCTTTCTTT.

This clone was picked up one time. The rearrangement joins TRBV14 to TRBJ1-6; D gene unclear. CDR1 SGHDN and CDR2 FVKESK come from the germline V gene. Deletions cut 1 base from V and 4 bases from J, with 8 bases between. The CDR3 is made up of 15 amino acids. CDR3: CASSQGGLYNSPLHF. The CDR3 nucleotides are TGTGCCAGCAGCCAAGGGGGTCTGTATAATTCACCCCTCCACTTT. The complete variable domain, with remaining parts taken from reference TRBV14 and TRBJ1-6, reads EAGVTQFPSHSVIEKGQTVTLRCDPISGHDNLYWYRRVMGKEIKFLLHFVKESKQDESGMPNNRFLAERTGGTYSTLKVQPAELEDSGVYFCASSQGGLYNSPLHFGNGTRLTVT.

The V gene is TRBV11-2, the J gene TRBJ1-2; 8 bases agree with TRBD1. The CDR3 spans 14 residues. The V gene end was trimmed by 1 base and the J gene end by 8 bases; junction bases not matched to a gene: 6. Germline V CDR1 and CDR2: SGHAT, FQNNGV. The DNA for the CDR3 is TGTGCCAGCAGCTTAGCCGACAGGGGATGGGGCTACACCTTC. Translating it yields CASSLADRGWGYTF. Variable domain in full (rest from reference TRBV11-2 and TRBJ1-2): EAGVAQSPRYKIIEKRQSVAFWCNPISGHATLYWYQQILGQGPKLLIQFQNNGVVDDSQLPKDRFSAERLKGVDSTLKIQPAKLEDSAVYLCASSLADRGWGYTFGSGTRLTVV.

This rearrangement joins TRBV30 to TRBJ1-2; D remains unclear. Germline V gene sequence: CDR1 GTSNPN, CDR2 SVGIG (reference sequence). The CDR3 extends over 11 amino acids. Trimming left V 5 bases short and J 8 bases short, with 12 bases between. The DNA for the CDR3 is TGTGCCTGGGGGCAGGAGGGCGGCTACACCTTC. Encoded protein: CAWGQEGGYTF.

This clone was picked up a small number of times. Other DNA sequences in the sample encode the same CDR3. The V call is TRBV4-2, the J call TRBJ2-7; 9 bases are shared with TRBD2. Germline V gene sequence: CDR1 LGHNA, CDR2 YNFKEQ. V shed 3 bases, J shed 1 base, and the junction held 4 bases outside the gene matches. The CDR3 is made up of 15 amino acids. CDR3 in amino acids: CASSQETSGSYEQYF. The CDR3 DNA follows: TGTGCCAGCAGCCAGGAGACTAGCGGATCCTACGAGCAGTACTTC.

Details on this clone: The conserved phenylalanine or tryptophan is not found at the CDR3 terminus, so this likely reflects a read error. The chain uses TRBV29-1 and TRBJ1-2; D unclear. The length of the CDR3 is 14 residues. Germline V gene lookup returns CDR1 SQVTM and CDR2 ANQGSEA. Trimming took off 1 base at V and 4 bases at J, with 13 bases between the two ends. CDR3 bases: TGCAGCGTTGAAGGAATAAGTGGAATCTATGGCTACACCCTC. Residues: CSVEGISGIYGYTL.

V usage is TRBV9 and J usage is TRBJ2-7, with 10 bases lining up with TRBD2. V shed 0 bases and J 3 bases; nucleotides not matched to a gene: 6. The CDR3 is made up of 16 amino acids. The germline gives CDR1 SGDLS, CDR2 YYNGEE. As DNA, the CDR3 is TGTGCCAGCAGCGTAGAGGCTAGCGGGGGAGACTACGAGCAGTACTTC. Translated: CASSVEASGGDYEQYF.

CDR3 region: CASSTPGFSTDTQYF. The DNA for the CDR3 is TGTGCCAGCAGTACCCCGGGGTTCAGCACAGATACGCAGTATTTT. This chain uses TRBV5-4 with TRBJ2-3; possible D gene TRBD2, 5 bases. Germline CDR1 SGHNT, CDR2 YYREEE (reference sequence). This CDR3 has 15 amino acids. The V end lost 5 bases, the J end lost 0 bases, and 13 bases lay between the germline ends. Filled out from reference TRBV5-4 and TRBJ2-3, the complete variable domain reads ETGVTQSPTHLIKTRGQQVTLRCSSQSGHNTVSWYQQALGQGPQFIFQYYREEENGRGNFPPRFSGLQFPNYSSELNVNALELDDSALYLCASSTPGFSTDTQYFGPGTRLTVL.

The J gene is TRBJ1-2, the V gene TRBV30; 11 bases map to TRBD1. V shed 4 bases and J 4 bases; nucleotides not matched to a gene: 5. Germline CDR1 GTSNPN, CDR2 SVGIG (reference sequence). This CDR3 is 14 amino acids long. DNA for the CDR3: TGTGCCTGGAAGGACAGGGGGCGCAGCTATGGCTACACCTTC. As protein: CAWKDRGRSYGYTF.

The chain links TRBV19 to TRBJ1-1; 10 positions agree with TRBD1. Germline loops: CDR1 LNHDA, CDR2 SQIVND (reference sequence). V dropped 4 bases and J dropped 7; count of bases not matched to a gene: 12. The CDR3 has 16 residues. The CDR3 coding sequence is TGTGCCAGTAGTACCCTGACAGGGGGCCGTGCTTATGAAGCTTTCTTT. This gives the protein CASSTLTGGRAYEAFF.

The chain has TRBV19 and TRBJ2-2, with 9 positions matching TRBD1. Germline CDR1 LNHDA, CDR2 SQIVND (reference sequence). V lost 6 bases, J lost 7 bases, and 9 bases stayed unmatched. This CDR3 contains 15 residues. CDR3 nucleotide sequence: TGTGCCAGTAGCCCGGCACAGGGGGCAAACGGGGAGCTGTTTTTT. Protein: CASSPAQGANGELFF.

This clone occurred once. The rearrangement uses TRBV2 and TRBJ2-1; D remains ambiguous. The CDR3 contains 11 residues. CDR1 is SNHLY and CDR2 is FYNNEI in the germline V gene. Trimming left V 11 bases short and J 0 bases short, with 5 bases between. CDR3 DNA: TGTGCCCGAAGCTCCTACAATGAGCAGTTCTTC. It translates to CARSSYNEQFF. Variable domain in full (rest from reference TRBV2 and TRBJ2-1): EPEVTQTPSHQVTQMGQEVILRCVPISNHLYFYWYRQILGQKVEFLVSFYNNEISEKSEIFDDQFSVERPDGSNFTLKIRSTKLEDSAMYFCARSSYNEQFFGPGTRLTVL.

This rearrangement joins TRBV4-1 to TRBJ2-7; possibly TRBD1 for D (6 bases). The CDR3 spans 14 residues. The V end was cut by 6 bases, the J end by 6 bases, with 18 bases between. Germline CDR1 reads MGHRA; CDR2 reads YSYEKL. This CDR3 reads CASSQGTQRGEQYF. CDR3 in DNA: TGCGCCAGCAGTCAGGGGACCCAACGGGGCGAGCAGTACTTC.

The chain is built from TRBV6-6 and TRBJ2-7, with D perhaps matching TRBD2 (6 bases). The germline V gene encodes CDR1 MNHNY and CDR2 SVGAGI (reference sequence). V lost 4 bases and J lost 1, with 11 bases in between. The CDR3 has 14 residues. CDR3 nucleotide sequence: TGTGCCAGCAGTTCCTGGGGACTGTCCTACGAGCAGTACTTC. It translates to CASSSWGLSYEQYF.

The chain recombines TRBV9 with TRBJ1-1, with D unclear. CDR1 and CDR2 (germline): SGDLS, YYNGEE. This CDR3 contains 16 residues. V lost 5 bases and J lost 2, with 19 bases in between. CDR3 sequence reads: CASSFAGRRSNTEAFF. DNA of the CDR3: TGTGCCAGCAGTTTTGCCGGGCGAAGATCAAACACTGAAGCTTTCTTT. The full variable domain, completed using reference TRBV9 and TRBJ1-1, is DSGVTQTPKHLITATGQRVTLRCSPRSGDLSVYWYQQSLDQGLQFLIQYYNGEERAKGNILERFSAQQFPDLHSELNLSSLELGDSALYFCASSFAGRRSNTEAFFGQGTRLTVV.

J is TRBJ2-7 and V is TRBV10-3; perhaps TRBD2 as D (5 bases). CDR1 ENHRY and CDR2 SYGVKD come from the germline V gene. The CDR3 has 11 residues. Deletions cut 9 bases from V and 4 bases from J, with 10 bases between. CDR3 sequence (DNA): TGTGCCATTCTTTCGGGGTACGAGCAGTACTTC. Its protein is CAILSGYEQYF.

This clone was picked up a small number of times. V and J are TRBV7-9 and TRBJ1-1, with D maybe TRBD1 (5 bases). Germline lookup yields CDR1 SEHNR and CDR2 FQNEAQ (reference sequence). V gave up 11 bases and J gave up 0 bases, with 10 bases separating them. The CDR3 runs 12 residues. CDR3 DNA sequence: TGTGCCGCTCAGGGAATGAACACTGAAGCTTTCTTT. This encodes CAAQGMNTEAFF.

V and J are TRBV4-1 and TRBJ2-1; TRBD1 aligns across 8 bases. The V gene end was trimmed by 0 bases and the J gene end by 9 bases; junction bases not matched to a gene: 7. Germline CDR1 MGHRA, CDR2 YSYEKL. The CDR3 is made up of 15 amino acids. CDR3 in amino acids: CASSQEDRVVAEQFF. CDR3 nucleotide sequence: TGCGCCAGCAGCCAAGAGGACAGGGTGGTTGCTGAGCAGTTCTTC.

The chain couples TRBV4-1 to TRBJ1-1; perhaps TRBD1 as D (6 bases). From germline, CDR1 is MGHRA and CDR2 YSYEKL. The CDR3 spans 15 residues. V gave up 4 bases and J gave up 5 bases, with 17 bases separating them. The CDR3 coding sequence is TGCGCCAGCAGCCCCCTACAGGGAGGGGAAACTGAAGCTTTCTTT. This translates into CASSPLQGGETEAFF.

This clone was picked up one time. The V and J genes are TRBV6-1 and TRBJ1-1; the D is unclear. V was pared by 2 bases and J by 2 bases, with 9 bases between. Germline V gene lookup returns CDR1 MNHNS and CDR2 SASEGT. This CDR3 is built from 14 residues. The CDR3, as DNA: TGTGCCAGCAGTGAAATACAACTCAACACTGAAGCTTTCTTT. Protein product: CASSEIQLNTEAFF.

This rearrangement joins TRBV5-6 to TRBJ1-1; D is uncertain. CDR3 length: 14 residues. Germline-derived CDR1 and CDR2 are SGHDT and YYEEEE. Trimming pared 2 bases from V and 0 bases from J, leaving 8 bases between. For the CDR3, the DNA is TGTGCCAGCAGCTTTGGACGGTTGAACACTGAAGCTTTCTTT. It encodes CASSFGRLNTEAFF.

The chain combines TRBV14 with TRBJ2-7; D remains unclear. Germline V lookup: CDR1 SGHDN, CDR2 FVKESK. CDR3 size: 12 residues. Trimming shortened V by 4 bases and J by 6 bases, and 10 bases separated the two germline ends. The CDR3: CASSPGPSEQYF. The CDR3, as DNA: TGTGCCAGCAGCCCCGGGCCGAGCGAGCAGTACTTC.

The genes are TRBV11-2 and TRBJ2-1, with 7 bases identical to TRBD1. The V segment lost 5 bases and the J segment 8 bases; nucleotides outside the gene matches: 3. The CDR3 has 12 residues. Germline V gene lookup returns CDR1 SGHAT and CDR2 FQNNGV. As DNA, the CDR3 is TGTGCCAGCAGCCAAGACAGGGATGAGCAGTTCTTC. Protein product: CASSQDRDEQFF.

The J gene is TRBJ1-2, the V gene TRBV6-5; 7 bases fit TRBD1. CDR3 length equals 15 residues. CDR1 MNHEY and CDR2 SVGAGI come from the germline V gene. Losses at the gene ends were 2 bases for V and 4 bases for J; bases not matched to a gene: 7. DNA of the CDR3: TGTGCCAGCAGTTACAGCGAGGGGACAGTCTATGGCTACACCTTC. Encoded protein: CASSYSEGTVYGYTF.

This chain uses TRBV27 with TRBJ1-5; 7 positions match TRBD1. CDR3 size: 14 residues. J lost 4 bases, V lost 9 bases, and 9 bases had no gene match. Germline CDR1 reads MNHEY; CDR2 reads SMNVEV (reference sequence). This chain's CDR3 is CASRQGGGNQPQHF. The CDR3 DNA reads TGTGCCAGTAGACAGGGAGGCGGAAATCAGCCCCAGCATTTT.

The V and J genes are TRBV27 and TRBJ1-2; no clear D gene. V lost 3 bases, J lost 2 bases, and 7 bases lay in between. The CDR3 has 13 amino acids. The germline V gene has CDR1 MNHEY and CDR2 SMNVEV (reference sequence). The CDR3 is CASSFARNYGYTF. CDR3 nucleotides: TGTGCCAGCAGTTTTGCACGGAACTATGGCTACACCTTC.

V and J are TRBV6-1 and TRBJ2-7; perhaps TRBD2 as D (6 bases). CDR1 and CDR2 from the germline V gene are MNHNS and SASEGT. Trimming took off 3 bases at V and 5 bases at J, with 14 bases between the two ends. The CDR3 contains 14 residues. CDR3: CASSDIGGRNEQYF. CDR3 nucleotide sequence: TGTGCCAGCAGTGACATCGGAGGGCGGAACGAGCAGTACTTC.

The chain employs TRBV5-1 and TRBJ2-7, with D possibly matching TRBD1 (6 bases). The CDR3 length is 14 residues. Trimming removed 6 bases at V and 1 base at J, with 14 bases between. CDR1 and CDR2 (germline): SGHRS, YFSETQ. In DNA, the CDR3 is TGCGCCAGCATGGCAACAGGGTCATCCTACGAGCAGTACTTC. Translated: CASMATGSSYEQYF.

This chain joins TRBV6-5 and TRBJ2-1; 9 bases map to TRBD1. With V trimmed by 4 bases and J by 9 bases, 10 bases remained unmatched. The CDR3 has 15 residues. Germline CDR1 is MNHEY and CDR2 is SVGAGI. CDR3: CASSWDRDLKAEQFF. CDR3 nucleotides: TGTGCCAGCAGTTGGGACAGGGACTTGAAGGCTGAGCAGTTCTTC.

J is TRBJ1-2 and V is TRBV6-5, with TRBD1 identical over 7 bases. CDR1 MNHEY and CDR2 SVGAGI come from the germline V gene. V shed 7 bases and J 4 bases; nucleotides not matched to a gene: 6. This CDR3 region has 13 residues. CDR3 sequence (DNA): TGTGCCAGCAAGGGGGCAGGGGGCTATGGCTACACCTTC. Translated: CASKGAGGYGYTF.